This TCR beta chain was profiled in a study of control samples from healthy donors and cancer patients. Germline V gives CDR1 SGHNT, CDR2 YYREEE (reference sequence). The CDR3 runs to 16 residues. The J segment lost 4 bases and the V segment lost 4 bases, leaving 8 bases of the junction unmatched. TCRdb's copy holds only in-frame clones and misses some; the assay was immunoSEQ multiplex PCR. The repertoire holds roughly 83,000 clones, roughly four fifths seen once, with 8.5% to 10% in the top ten. Sequenced input: blood. The chain has TRBV5-4 and TRBJ2-1; 10 bases line up with TRBD2. This sequence originates from a woman in her sixties or seventies in good health. CDR3 loop: CASSVASGSGYNEQFF. Here the CDR3 DNA reads TGTGCCAGCAGCGTGGCTAGCGGGAGCGGGTACAATGAGCAGTTCTTC.